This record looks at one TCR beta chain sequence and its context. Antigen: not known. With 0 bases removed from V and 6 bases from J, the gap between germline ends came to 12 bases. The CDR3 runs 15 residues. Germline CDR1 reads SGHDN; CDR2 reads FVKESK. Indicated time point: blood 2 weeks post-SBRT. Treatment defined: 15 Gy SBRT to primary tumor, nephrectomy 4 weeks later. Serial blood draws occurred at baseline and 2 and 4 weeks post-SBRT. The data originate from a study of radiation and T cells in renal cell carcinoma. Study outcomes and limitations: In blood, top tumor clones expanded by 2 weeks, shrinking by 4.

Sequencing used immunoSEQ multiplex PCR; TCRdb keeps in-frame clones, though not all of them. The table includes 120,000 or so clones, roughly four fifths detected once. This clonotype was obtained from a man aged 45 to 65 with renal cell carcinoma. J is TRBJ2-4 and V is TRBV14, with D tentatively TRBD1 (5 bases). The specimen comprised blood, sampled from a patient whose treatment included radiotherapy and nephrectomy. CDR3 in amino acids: CASSQDSSRGNIQYF. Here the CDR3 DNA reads TGTGCCAGCAGCCAAGATAGTTCTAGGGGAAACATTCAGTACTTC.